Ten or more counts support the clone carrying this TCR beta chain. These data are taken from a study of blood T cells in healthy people across ages. This CDR3 region has 11 residues. The germline V and J ends were trimmed by 7 bases and 4 bases, with 6 bases remaining between them. Together with a sample-barcoded 5' primer, a J-beta primer mix was included in a second PCR lasting roughly 6 to 12 cycles. TCRdb reprocessed the 5' RACE reads via MiXCR and lists one record per CDR3 protein. Among around 1,500,000 distinct CDR3 sequences listed, 40% to 50% were seen once. Each donor was a healthy Caucasian individual from Russia, aged roughly 6 to 95.

Sequenced: blood. The TCR originated in a woman younger than 35 in good health. The gene calls are TRBV12-3 or TRBV12-4 and TRBJ2-3; the D is unclear. The CDR3 reads CASTEADTQYF. Here the CDR3 DNA reads TGTGCCAGCACTGAGGCAGATACGCAGTATTTT.